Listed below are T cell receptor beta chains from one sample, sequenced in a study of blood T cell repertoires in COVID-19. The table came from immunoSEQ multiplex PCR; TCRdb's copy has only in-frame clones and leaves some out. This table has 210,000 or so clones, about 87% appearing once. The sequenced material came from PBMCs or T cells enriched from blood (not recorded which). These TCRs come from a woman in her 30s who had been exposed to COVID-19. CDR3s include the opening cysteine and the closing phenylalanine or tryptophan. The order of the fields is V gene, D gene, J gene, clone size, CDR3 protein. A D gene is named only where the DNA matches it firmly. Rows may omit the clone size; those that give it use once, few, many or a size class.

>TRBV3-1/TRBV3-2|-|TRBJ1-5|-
CASSQGIPDRLNQPQHF
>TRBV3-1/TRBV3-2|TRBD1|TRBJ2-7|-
CASSHAGTGITYEQYF
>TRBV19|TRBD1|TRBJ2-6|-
CASSILTGQGSAGANVLTF
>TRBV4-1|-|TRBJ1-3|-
CASSQRWGGASNSGNTIYF
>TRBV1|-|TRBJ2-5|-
CTSMGDFNQETQYF
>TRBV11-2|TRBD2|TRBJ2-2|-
CASSLDRSGSGNTGELFF
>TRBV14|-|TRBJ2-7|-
CASSQVIHEQYF
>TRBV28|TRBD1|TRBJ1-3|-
CASSVPGQGGNTIYF
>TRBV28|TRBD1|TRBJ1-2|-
CASTTGGRPNYGYTF
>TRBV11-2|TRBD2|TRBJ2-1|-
CASSPLSGGPYEQFF
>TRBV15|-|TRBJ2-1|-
CATSREVLRNEQFF
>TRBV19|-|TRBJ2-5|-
CASSIAPAAETQYF
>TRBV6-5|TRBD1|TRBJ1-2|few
CASSYETGTKIYGYTF
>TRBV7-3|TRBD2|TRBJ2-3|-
CASSSAGTMGTDTQYF
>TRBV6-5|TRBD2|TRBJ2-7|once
CASSTSGVAYEQYF
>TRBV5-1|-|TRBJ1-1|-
CASSSNRQTMNTEAFF
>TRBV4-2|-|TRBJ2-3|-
CASSPGGSTDTQYF
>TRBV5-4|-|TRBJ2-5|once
CASSLSGVFKTQYF
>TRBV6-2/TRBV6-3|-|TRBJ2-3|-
CASSPRAYTDTQYF
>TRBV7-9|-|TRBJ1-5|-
CASSLGYSNQPQHF
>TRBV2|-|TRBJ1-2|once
CASSESTTVVYGYTF
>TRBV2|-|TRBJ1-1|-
CASSEERGNTEAFF
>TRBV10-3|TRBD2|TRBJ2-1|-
CAILRREGLDEQFF
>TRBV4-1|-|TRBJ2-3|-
CASSQDIRGWSTDTQYF
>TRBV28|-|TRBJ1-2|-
CASSFGSRGLGYTF
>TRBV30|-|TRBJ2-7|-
CAWTGAPTVLRREQYF
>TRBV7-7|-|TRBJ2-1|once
CASSLGRGADEQFF
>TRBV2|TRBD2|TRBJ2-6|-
CASSEDGTSGGANVLTF
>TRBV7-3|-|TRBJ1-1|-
CASSSVILRMNTEAFF
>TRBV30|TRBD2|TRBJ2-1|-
CAWSPGLAGEQFF
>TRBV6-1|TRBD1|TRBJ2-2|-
CASSEFRGLPGELFF
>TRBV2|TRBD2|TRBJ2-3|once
CASRANPGLGTDTQYF
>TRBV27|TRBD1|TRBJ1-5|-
CASSPMTGEPQHF
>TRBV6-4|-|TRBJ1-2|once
CANMTAANYGYTF
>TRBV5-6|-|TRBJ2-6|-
CASSSHQFLSGANVLTF
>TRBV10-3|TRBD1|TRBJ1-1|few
CAISEPGQGGSEAFF
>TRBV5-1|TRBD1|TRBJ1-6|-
CASTEQGSYNSPLHF
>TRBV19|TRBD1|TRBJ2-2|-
CASSTKQGTGELFF
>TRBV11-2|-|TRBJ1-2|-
CASSLTANYGYTF
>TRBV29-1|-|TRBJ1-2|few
CSVGPRGSYTF
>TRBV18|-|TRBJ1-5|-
CASSPESATFSNQPQHF
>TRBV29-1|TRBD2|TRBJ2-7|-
CSVADRSLTGTTHSYEQYF
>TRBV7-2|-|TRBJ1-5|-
CASSLARELGNQPQHF
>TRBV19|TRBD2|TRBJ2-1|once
CASSIFAAGGSRNEQFF
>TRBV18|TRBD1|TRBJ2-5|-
CASSPIQGASREETQYF
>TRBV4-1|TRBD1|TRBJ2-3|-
CASSLHGDREPYF